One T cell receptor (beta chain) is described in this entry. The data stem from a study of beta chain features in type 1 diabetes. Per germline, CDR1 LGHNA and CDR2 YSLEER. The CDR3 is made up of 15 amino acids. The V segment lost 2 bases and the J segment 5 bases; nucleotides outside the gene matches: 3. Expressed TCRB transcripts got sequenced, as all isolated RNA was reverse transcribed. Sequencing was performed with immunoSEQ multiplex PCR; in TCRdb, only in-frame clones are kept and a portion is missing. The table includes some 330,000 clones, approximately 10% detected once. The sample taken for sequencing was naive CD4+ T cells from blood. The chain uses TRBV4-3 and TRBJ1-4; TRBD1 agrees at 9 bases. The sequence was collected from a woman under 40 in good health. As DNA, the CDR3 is TGCGCCAGCAGCCAATCAGGGACAGGGAATGAAAAACTGTTTTTT. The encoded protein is CASSQSGTGNEKLFF.